Below are 18 T cell receptor beta chains sequenced from a single sample in a study. TCRdb processed the 5' RACE reads anew with MiXCR; each CDR3 protein has one entry. The profile shows about 57,000 distinct CDR3 sequences, 25% to 35% of them singletons. The sequenced sample was tumor-infiltrating memory CD4+ T cells sorted from the breast tumor. The subset: memory CD4+ T cells, CD4+CD45RO+CD25-. These receptors originate from a female donor with breast cancer.

Comment on this clonotype: Given a much more abundant clone one base away, this may be a read error. V gene TRBV6-5 combines with J gene TRBJ1-2; 7 nucleotides line up with TRBD1. Germline V gene sequence: CDR1 MNHEY, CDR2 SVGAGI. This CDR3 contains 12 residues. V gave up 6 bases and J gave up 8 bases; unmatched junction bases: 6. DNA for the CDR3: TGTGCCAGCAGGACAGGGATGGTAGGCTACACCTTC. Translating gives CASRTGMVGYTF.

This chain uses TRBV24-1 with TRBJ2-1; TRBD1 agrees at 9 bases. CDR1 KGHDR and CDR2 SFDVKD come from the germline V gene. After removal of 7 bases from V and 4 bases from J, the junction contained 4 bases not matched to a gene. The CDR3 length is 14 residues. The CDR3 here is CATSGTGLYNEQFF. The DNA of the CDR3 is TGTGCCACCAGCGGGACAGGGCTGTACAATGAGCAGTTCTTC.

The chain couples TRBV7-2 to TRBJ2-1; the D gene is possibly TRBD2 (6 bases). CDR1 is SGHTA and CDR2 is FQGNSA in the germline V gene. V was trimmed by 8 bases and J by 4 bases, leaving 12 bases between them. The CDR3 consists of 13 residues. The CDR3 loop reads CASLGLPYNEQFF. For the CDR3, the DNA is TGTGCCAGCCTGGGACTTCCGTACAATGAGCAGTTCTTC.

This clonotype came up many times. The rearrangement links TRBV5-5 to TRBJ2-3; TRBD1 agrees at 10 bases. The V and J ends lost 4 bases and 2 bases, in that order; junction bases with no gene match: 7. The CDR3 is made up of 16 amino acids. Germline V CDR1 and CDR2: SGHKS, YYEKEE (reference sequence). CDR3 protein: CASSVGGQGPTDTQYF. The DNA for the CDR3 is TGTGCCAGCAGCGTGGGGGGACAGGGGCCCACAGATACGCAGTATTTT.

This clonotype appeared a few times. V and J are TRBV5-5 and TRBJ1-2; 7 nucleotides line up with TRBD1. Germline V gives CDR1 SGHKS, CDR2 YYEKEE (reference sequence). The CDR3 contains 12 residues. V lost 7 bases and J lost 2; bases outside the gene matches: 2. The CDR3 coding sequence is TGTGCCAGCGGGACAGCGAACTATGGCTACACCTTC. This translates into CASGTANYGYTF.

The gene calls are TRBV5-1 and TRBJ2-1; D unclear. Germline V gives CDR1 SGHRS, CDR2 YFSETQ. V lost 0 bases to trimming and J lost 4 bases, with 14 bases between them. This CDR3 contains 16 residues. The CDR3 DNA is TGCGCCAGCAGCTTGGGTACGGGCGGTTTTTACAATGAGCAGTTCTTC. Translating gives CASSLGTGGFYNEQFF.

This clonotype ranks as medium-sized (0.01 to 0.1%). This chain uses TRBV7-2 with TRBJ2-2; the D is unclear. V was trimmed by 4 bases and J by 6 bases, leaving 6 bases between them. This CDR3 has 12 residues. In germline, CDR1 is SGHTA, CDR2 FQGNSA. The CDR3 region is CASSWSPGELFF. The CDR3 DNA reads TGTGCCAGCAGCTGGAGCCCCGGGGAGCTGTTTTTT.

This clonotype turned up a few times. This chain connects TRBV5-1 to TRBJ2-7; TRBD2 aligns across 12 bases. This CDR3 region has 14 residues. The germline CDR1 and CDR2 sequences are SGHRS and YFSETQ. The J segment lost 6 bases and the V segment lost 4 bases, leaving 5 bases of the junction unmatched. CDR3 in amino acids: CASSASGRASEQYF. In DNA form, the CDR3 reads TGCGCCAGCAGCGCTAGCGGGAGGGCCTCCGAGCAGTACTTC.

The chain has TRBV20-1 and TRBJ1-1; D uncertain. V lost 1 base, J lost 2 bases, and 8 bases lay in between. The CDR3 has 13 residues. CDR1 DFQATT and CDR2 SNEGSKA come from the germline V gene (reference sequence). The CDR3 region has the DNA TGCAGTGCTAGAGCACTCGCCAACACTGAAGCTTTCTTT. Residues: CSARALANTEAFF.

This clonotype has ten or more counts. The chain is built from TRBV25-1 and TRBJ1-2; D gene uncertain. The CDR3 runs 12 residues. Germline CDR1 and CDR2: MGHDK and SYGVNS. Trimming stripped 8 bases from V and 5 bases from J, with 12 bases between. The CDR3 sequence: CASSDGRYGYTF. CDR3 coding DNA: TGTGCCAGCTCGGACGGTCGATATGGCTACACCTTC.

V usage is TRBV5-1 and J usage is TRBJ2-1; D is ambiguous. The ends were cut back, 3 bases at V and 6 bases at J, with 16 bases in the middle. This CDR3 has 15 residues. The germline gives CDR1 SGHRS, CDR2 YFSETQ. DNA of the CDR3: TGCGCCAGCAGCTCGAATCCGGGCCCGAGCAATGAGCAGTTCTTC. Amino acids: CASSSNPGPSNEQFF.

The chain carries TRBV5-1 and TRBJ2-3; D not certain. Germline CDR1 reads SGHRS; CDR2 reads YFSETQ. Trimming left V 4 bases short and J 5 bases short, with 11 bases between. The CDR3 totals 13 residues. The CDR3 region has the DNA TGCGCCAGCAGCCTCAACCGGAGAGATACGCAGTATTTT. It specifies CASSLNRRDTQYF.

V is TRBV12-3 or TRBV12-4 and J is TRBJ1-1, with D unresolved. The V and J ends lost 5 bases and 1 base respectively, with 14 bases between them. The CDR3 is 15 residues long. CDR3 nucleotide sequence: TGTGCCAGCAGTCCCCAATCCCGGCAGAACACTGAAGCTTTCTTT. Protein: CASSPQSRQNTEAFF.

This clonotype was counted a few times. The gene calls are TRBV5-6 and TRBJ2-7, with TRBD1 identical over 9 bases. V lost 5 bases and J lost 3; bases outside the gene matches: 3. The germline V gene has CDR1 SGHDT and CDR2 YYEEEE. The CDR3 is 13 amino acids. CDR3 sequence reads: CASRRDRVYEQYF. The DNA for the CDR3 is TGTGCCAGCAGAAGGGACAGGGTCTACGAGCAGTACTTC.

This clonotype was counted once. The V gene is TRBV6-6, the J gene TRBJ1-2; unclear D gene. The germline V gene encodes CDR1 MNHNY and CDR2 SVGAGI (reference sequence). This CDR3 spans 13 amino acids. The V end was cut by 10 bases, the J end by 2 bases, with 14 bases between. Written as DNA, the CDR3 is TGTGCCACAAGGACGACGATAAACTATGGCTACACCTTC. It is translated as CATRTTINYGYTF.

The chain carries TRBV5-1 and TRBJ1-1; D not certain. The ends were cut back, 0 bases at V and 0 bases at J, with 9 bases in the middle. Germline V gives CDR1 SGHRS, CDR2 YFSETQ. The CDR3 runs to 15 residues. The DNA of the CDR3 is TGCGCCAGCAGCTTGGAGTATCAGATGAACACTGAAGCTTTCTTT. It is translated as CASSLEYQMNTEAFF.

This clonotype was seen ten or more times. This CDR3 is CSVLDGLAKNIQYF. The CDR3 DNA sequence: TGCAGCGTTTTGGACGGGTTAGCCAAAAACATTCAGTACTTC. The chain employs TRBV29-1 and TRBJ2-4; D not resolved. The CDR3 runs 14 residues. Between the trimmed V and J ends, which lost 5 bases and 0 bases, there was a span of 11 bases. CDR1 and CDR2 (germline): SQVTM, ANQGSEA.

CDR3 protein: CSARGSLNYGYTF. CDR3 sequence (DNA): TGCAGTGCTAGAGGCTCGTTGAACTATGGCTACACCTTC. This chain connects TRBV20-1 to TRBJ1-2; the D is unclear. The germline V and J ends were trimmed by 1 base and 2 bases, with 8 bases remaining between them. The germline gives CDR1 DFQATT, CDR2 SNEGSKA (reference sequence). The CDR3 has 13 amino acids.